This T cell receptor beta chain was identified in a study of blood T cell repertoires in COVID-19. Study details: Sites in the United States, Italy and Spain provided acute and convalescent COVID-19 samples.

The table came from immunoSEQ multiplex PCR; TCRdb's copy has only in-frame clones and leaves some out. This table has approximately 60,000 clones, 75% to 90% appearing once. The sequencing sample was made of peripheral blood. This clonotype was sampled from an elderly man with acute or convalescent COVID-19.

CDR3 amino acids: CASSPTGDYGYTF. CDR3 bases: TGTGCCAGCAGTCCGACAGGGGACTATGGCTACACCTTC. J is TRBJ1-2 and V is TRBV6-6; 8 bases agree with TRBD1. Germline values: CDR1 MNHNY, CDR2 SVGAGI (reference sequence). This CDR3 contains 13 residues. Germline trimming cut 5 bases from V and 3 bases from J; bases unmatched to any gene: 2.